The 29 T cell receptor beta chains given below trace back to one sample, sequenced in a study of cytomegalovirus exposure and HLA in healthy donors. Both 60 Vbeta primers and 13 Jbeta primers went into the PCR. Sequencing used immunoSEQ multiplex PCR; TCRdb keeps in-frame clones, though not all of them. The profile shows 120,000 to 150,000 clones, approximately 79% of them singletons. Sequenced material: PBMCs. All receptors derive from a female donor in good health and CMV-seronegative.

This clone was seen a few times. The gene calls are TRBV15 and TRBJ1-3, with 7 nucleotides matching TRBD1. The CDR3 has 17 amino acids. J gave up 4 bases and V 1 base, and 10 bases lay outside the gene matches. CDR1 is LNHNV, CDR2 YYDKDF, per germline (reference sequence). The CDR3 is CATSRATRGVKGNTIYF. The CDR3 DNA reads TGTGCCACCAGCAGAGCCACCAGGGGGGTAAAGGGAAACACCATATATTTT.

J is TRBJ1-1 and V is TRBV6-1, with D possibly TRBD1 on 5 matching bases. The germline V and J ends were trimmed by 3 bases and 9 bases, with 20 bases remaining between them. The CDR3 totals 15 residues. Germline lookup yields CDR1 MNHNS and CDR2 SASEGT. CDR3 DNA sequence: TGTGCCAGCAGTGAGCCGGATAACACCAGGGTAAAAGCTTTCTTT. Translated, it gives CASSEPDNTRVKAFF.

V is TRBV5-4 and J is TRBJ2-3; 15 nucleotides align to TRBD2. Trimming took 5 bases from V and 6 from J; bases not matched to a gene: 10. CDR1 and CDR2 from the germline V gene are SGHNT and YYREEE (reference sequence). This CDR3 contains 17 residues. CDR3 bases: TGTGCCAGCAGAACCGGTGGGGGACTAGCGGGAGGCGATACGCAGTATTTT. Protein sequence: CASRTGGGLAGGDTQYF.

The rearrangement uses TRBV5-4 and TRBJ1-2, with TRBD1 as a possible D gene (6 bases). Per the germline V gene, CDR1 is SGHNT and CDR2 is YYREEE (reference sequence). The germline V and J ends were trimmed by 3 bases and 7 bases, with 13 bases remaining between them. The length of the CDR3 is 13 residues. The CDR3 reads CASSSTGKAGYTF. CDR3 in DNA: TGTGCCAGCAGCTCTACAGGGAAGGCTGGCTACACCTTC. Drawing the rest from reference TRBV5-4 and TRBJ1-2, the complete variable domain is ETGVTQSPTHLIKTRGQQVTLRCSSQSGHNTVSWYQQALGQGPQFIFQYYREEENGRGNFPPRFSGLQFPNYSSELNVNALELDDSALYLCASSSTGKAGYTFGSGTRLTVV.

This clone was observed a few times. V usage is TRBV6-5 and J usage is TRBJ2-3, with a weak D call TRBD1 (5 bases). The germline V and J ends were trimmed by 8 bases and 4 bases, with 10 bases remaining between them. CDR1 is MNHEY and CDR2 is SVGAGI in the germline V gene. CDR3 length equals 12 residues. CDR3 residues: CASGAVADTQYF. The CDR3, as DNA: TGTGCCAGCGGGGCAGTGGCAGATACGCAGTATTTT.

This sequence joins TRBV27 and TRBJ1-5; possibly TRBD1 for D (5 bases). Trimming removed 7 bases at V and 4 bases at J, with 20 bases between. The CDR3 is 16 amino acids. Germline V gene lookup returns CDR1 MNHEY and CDR2 SMNVEV (reference sequence). This chain's CDR3 is CASKDTLGAPNQPQHF. The CDR3 DNA follows: TGTGCCAGCAAAGACACCCTTGGGGCTCCAAATCAGCCCCAGCATTTT.

The J gene is TRBJ2-2, the V gene TRBV5-4, with D perhaps matching TRBD2 (5 bases). Trimming shortened V by 1 base and J by 1 base, and 11 bases separated the two germline ends. Germline-derived CDR1 and CDR2 are SGHNT and YYREEE (reference sequence). CDR3 length: 16 amino acids. CDR3 amino acids: CASSLIPAVNTGELFF. DNA of the CDR3: TGTGCCAGCAGCTTGATTCCAGCGGTGAACACCGGGGAGCTGTTTTTT.

A few counts support this clone. The chain couples TRBV29-1 to TRBJ1-1, with D unclear. Germline CDR1 and CDR2: SQVTM and ANQGSEA. The CDR3 loop spans 12 amino acids. V gave up 4 bases and J gave up 3 bases, with 9 bases separating them. CDR3 in amino acids: CSVGGGYTEAFF. CDR3 DNA: TGCAGCGTTGGCGGCGGGTACACTGAAGCTTTCTTT.

J is TRBJ2-1 and V is TRBV18; the match to TRBD1 covers 7 bases. The CDR3 length is 16 residues. CDR1 and CDR2 from the germline V gene are KGHSH and LQKENI. J lost 4 bases, V lost 6 bases, and 12 bases had no gene match. DNA of the CDR3: TGTGCCAGCTCCCCTGTGGGGGACAGTCAATACAATGAGCAGTTCTTC. Translating gives CASSPVGDSQYNEQFF.

The DNA of the CDR3 is TGCAGCGCTGGCCTCGAGGCGAGCACCGGGGAGCTGTTTTTT. Its translation is CSAGLEASTGELFF. The rearrangement links TRBV29-1 to TRBJ2-2; D is uncertain. Germline assignment: CDR1 SQVTM and CDR2 ANQGSEA. CDR3 length equals 14 residues. Trimming pared 7 bases from V and 4 bases from J, leaving 16 bases between.

V gene TRBV11-2 combines with J gene TRBJ2-3; D possibly corresponds to TRBD2 (7 bases). Germline-derived CDR1 and CDR2 are SGHAT and FQNNGV. The ends were cut back, 5 bases at V and 10 bases at J, with 16 bases in the middle. This CDR3 spans 13 amino acids. The CDR3: CASSQQGGQAQYF. The CDR3 nucleotides read TGTGCCAGCAGCCAACAGGGAGGGCAGGCGCAGTATTTT.

This clone was counted once. CDR3 sequence reads: CASSRTSSDSYNEQFF. CDR3 sequence (DNA): TGTGCCAGCAGCCGAACCTCAAGCGACTCCTACAATGAGCAGTTCTTC. The V and J genes are TRBV4-2 and TRBJ2-1; D gene uncertain. Trimming took 4 bases from V and 0 from J, leaving 13 bases between them. Germline V gene lookup returns CDR1 LGHNA and CDR2 YNFKEQ. The CDR3 consists of 16 residues.

This chain uses TRBV28 with TRBJ2-5, with TRBD2 matching over 11 bases. V lost 3 bases to trimming and J lost 2 bases; unmatched junction nucleotides: 11. The germline V gene has CDR1 MDHEN and CDR2 SYDVKM. The CDR3 length is 18 residues. CDR3 nucleotide sequence: TGTGCCAGCAGTTTCCCCTCACCCCGACTAGCGGGGCAAGAGACCCAGTACTTC. As protein: CASSFPSPRLAGQETQYF.

The gene calls are TRBV13 and TRBJ2-3; tentative D call: TRBD2 (6 bases). This CDR3 has 12 amino acids. CDR1 and CDR2 from the germline V gene are PRHDT and FYEKMQ (reference sequence). V gave up 5 bases and J gave up 8 bases, with 11 bases separating them. This chain's CDR3 is CASSLEEGTQYF. The CDR3 DNA sequence: TGTGCCAGCAGCCTTGAGGAGGGTACGCAGTATTTT.

J is TRBJ1-2 and V is TRBV6-1, with 8 nucleotides matching TRBD1. V shed 6 bases, J shed 6 bases, and the junction held 6 bases outside the gene matches. This CDR3 contains 13 residues. Germline lookup yields CDR1 MNHNS and CDR2 SASEGT. The CDR3 DNA reads as TGTGCCAGCAGCAGACAGGGGTCTGATGGCTACACCTTC. Amino acids: CASSRQGSDGYTF.

The chain links TRBV27 to TRBJ2-1; the match to TRBD1 covers 8 bases. J was trimmed by 8 bases and V by 5 bases; bases with no gene match: 5. The CDR3 is 13 amino acids. Looked up from germline, CDR1 is MNHEY and CDR2 is SMNVEV (reference sequence). CDR3 protein: CASSNRGVDEQFF. In DNA, the CDR3 is TGTGCCAGCAGTAACAGGGGGGTGGATGAGCAGTTCTTC.

The J gene is TRBJ1-5, the V gene TRBV6-5, with D unresolved. The length of the CDR3 is 14 residues. Per the germline V gene, CDR1 is MNHEY and CDR2 is SVGAGI. Trimming cost V 6 bases and J 2 bases, with 11 bases left between them. CDR3 nucleotides: TGTGCCAGCAGACCCTCTCTAGGCAATCAGCCCCAGCATTTT. The encoded protein is CASRPSLGNQPQHF.

This chain uses TRBV5-1 with TRBJ1-1; D not resolved. The V end was cut by 0 bases, the J end by 1 base, with 4 bases between. This CDR3 has 13 amino acids. Germline V gives CDR1 SGHRS, CDR2 YFSETQ. This CDR3 is CASSLAENTEAFF. The CDR3 DNA follows: TGCGCCAGCAGCTTGGCAGAGAACACTGAAGCTTTCTTT.

CDR3 nucleotides: TGTGCCAGCAGCGTTTACAGGTCCGCTGGGGCCAACGTCCTGACTTTC. It encodes CASSVYRSAGANVLTF. The gene calls are TRBV7-9 and TRBJ2-6; tentatively, D is TRBD1 (5 bases). CDR1 is SEHNR, CDR2 FQNEAQ, per germline (reference sequence). V was trimmed by 5 bases and J by 2 bases, leaving 13 bases between them. CDR3 length: 16 amino acids.

The V and J genes are TRBV5-6 and TRBJ2-1; 9 bases line up with TRBD2. The CDR3 covers 16 residues. V trimming: 0 bases; J trimming: 2 bases; junction bases outside the gene matches: 3. Per germline, CDR1 SGHDT and CDR2 YYEEEE. CDR3 region: CASSLAQRGAYNEQFF. Here the CDR3 DNA reads TGTGCCAGCAGCTTGGCCCAGCGGGGGGCCTACAATGAGCAGTTCTTC.

The chain employs TRBV5-1 and TRBJ2-7, with D possibly matching TRBD2 (6 bases). Between the trimmed V and J ends, which lost 0 bases and 2 bases, there was a span of 15 bases. Per germline, CDR1 SGHRS and CDR2 YFSETQ. This CDR3 has 16 amino acids. For the CDR3, the DNA is TGCGCCAGCAGCTTGGCAATGGGAGGTACAGCCTACGAGCAGTACTTC. Its protein product is CASSLAMGGTAYEQYF. The whole variable domain, filled in from reference TRBV5-1 and TRBJ2-7, reads KAGVTQTPRYLIKTRGQQVTLSCSPISGHRSVSWYQQTPGQGLQFLFEYFSETQRNKGNFPGRFSGRQFSNSRSEMNVSTLELGDSALYLCASSLAMGGTAYEQYFGPGTRLTVT.

This chain joins TRBV6-1 and TRBJ1-5; D ambiguous. The CDR3 spans 15 residues. CDR1 is MNHNS and CDR2 is SASEGT in the germline V gene. V shed 1 base and J shed 4 bases, with 11 bases lying between them. In DNA, the CDR3 is TGTGCCAGCAGTGAAGGCGCAGGCCGAAATCAGCCCCAGCATTTT. Translation gives CASSEGAGRNQPQHF.

The genes are TRBV29-1 and TRBJ2-1, with 11 bases identical to TRBD2. Germline loops: CDR1 SQVTM, CDR2 ANQGSEA. V shed 7 bases and J 0 bases; nucleotides not matched to a gene: 11. The CDR3 totals 17 residues. In nucleotides, the CDR3 is TGCAGCGGCGAGGATGAACTAGCGGGAGACTCCTACAATGAGCAGTTCTTC. It encodes CSGEDELAGDSYNEQFF.

This chain links TRBV2 with TRBJ2-7, with D unresolved. In germline, CDR1 is SNHLY, CDR2 FYNNEI. This CDR3 has 15 residues. Deletions cut 4 bases from V and 3 bases from J, with 16 bases between. CDR3 nucleotide sequence: TGTGCCAGCAGTGTTCAGGTGACCGTCGTCTACGAGCAGTACTTC. It is translated as CASSVQVTVVYEQYF.

The chain carries TRBV5-1 and TRBJ2-7; D unclear. Germline V lookup: CDR1 SGHRS, CDR2 YFSETQ. The CDR3 extends over 14 amino acids. With 0 bases removed from V and 0 bases from J, the gap between germline ends came to 7 bases. The CDR3 is CASSLGHLSYEQYF. As DNA, the CDR3 is TGCGCCAGCAGCTTGGGGCATCTCTCCTACGAGCAGTACTTC.

The chain joins TRBV20-1 to TRBJ1-1; D might be TRBD1 (5 bases). The V gene's germline CDR1 is DFQATT and CDR2 SNEGSKA (reference sequence). The CDR3 spans 11 residues. Deletions cut 4 bases from V and 4 bases from J, with 7 bases between. The CDR3 here is CSATGGTEAFF. The DNA of the CDR3 is TGCAGTGCTACGGGGGGCACTGAAGCTTTCTTT.

V and J are TRBV10-2 and TRBJ2-1; TRBD2 might be the D (6 bases). Germline values: CDR1 WSHSY, CDR2 SAAADI. The V end lost 6 bases, the J end lost 8 bases, and 14 bases lay between the germline ends. CDR3 length: 13 amino acids. The CDR3: CASRIGGSDEQFF. DNA of the CDR3: TGCGCCAGCAGAATTGGGGGGTCGGATGAGCAGTTCTTC.

This clone was counted between two and nine times. The chain carries TRBV29-1 and TRBJ1-1; D gene uncertain. The V end lost 3 bases, the J end lost 0 bases, and 8 bases lay between the germline ends. Germline V gene data show CDR1 as SQVTM and CDR2 as ANQGSEA. This CDR3 has 13 residues. The CDR3 reads CSVDVSMNTEAFF. The DNA for the CDR3 is TGCAGCGTTGATGTCAGTATGAACACTGAAGCTTTCTTT.

The CDR3 spells CASSQVGGQETQYF. CDR3 nucleotides: TGTGCCAGCAGCCAAGTTGGCGGACAAGAGACCCAGTACTTC. The chain joins TRBV14 to TRBJ2-5; D not resolved. This CDR3 comprises 14 residues. Trimming left V 1 base short and J 2 bases short, with 8 bases between. Germline V gene sequence: CDR1 SGHDN, CDR2 FVKESK.